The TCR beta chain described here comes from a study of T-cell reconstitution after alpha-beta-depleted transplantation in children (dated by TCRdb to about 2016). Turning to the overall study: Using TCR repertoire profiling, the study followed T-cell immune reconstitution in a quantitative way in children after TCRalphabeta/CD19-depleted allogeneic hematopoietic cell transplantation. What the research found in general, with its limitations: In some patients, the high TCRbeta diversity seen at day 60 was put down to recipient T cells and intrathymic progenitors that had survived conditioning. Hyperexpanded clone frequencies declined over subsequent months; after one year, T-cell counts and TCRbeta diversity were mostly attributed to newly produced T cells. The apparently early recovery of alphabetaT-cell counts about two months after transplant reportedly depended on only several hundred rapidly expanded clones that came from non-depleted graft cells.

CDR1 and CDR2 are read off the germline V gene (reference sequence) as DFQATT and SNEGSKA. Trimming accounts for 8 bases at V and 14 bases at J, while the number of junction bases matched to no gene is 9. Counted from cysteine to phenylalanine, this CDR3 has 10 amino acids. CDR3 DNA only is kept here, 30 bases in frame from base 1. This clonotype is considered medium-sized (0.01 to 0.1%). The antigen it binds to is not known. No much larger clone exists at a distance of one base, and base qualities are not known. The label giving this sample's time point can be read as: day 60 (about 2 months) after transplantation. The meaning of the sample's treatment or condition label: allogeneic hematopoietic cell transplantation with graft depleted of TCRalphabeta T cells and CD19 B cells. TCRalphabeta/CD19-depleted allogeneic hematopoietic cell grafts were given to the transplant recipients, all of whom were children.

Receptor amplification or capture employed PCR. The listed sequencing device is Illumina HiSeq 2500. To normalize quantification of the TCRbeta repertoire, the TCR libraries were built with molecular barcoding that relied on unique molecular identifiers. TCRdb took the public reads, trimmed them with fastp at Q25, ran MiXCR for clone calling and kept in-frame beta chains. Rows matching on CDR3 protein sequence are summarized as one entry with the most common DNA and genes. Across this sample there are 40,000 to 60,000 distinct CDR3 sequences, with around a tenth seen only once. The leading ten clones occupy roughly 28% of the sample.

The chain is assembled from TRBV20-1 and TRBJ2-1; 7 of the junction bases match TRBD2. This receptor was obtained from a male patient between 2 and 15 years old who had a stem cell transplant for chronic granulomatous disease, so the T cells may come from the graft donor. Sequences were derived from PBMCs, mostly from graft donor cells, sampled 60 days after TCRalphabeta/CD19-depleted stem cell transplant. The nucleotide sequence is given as TGCAGTCCCAGAGAGGGAGGGGAGTTCTTC. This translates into CSPREGGEFF.